Here is one T cell receptor (beta chain) with its context. Looked up from germline, CDR1 is SQVTM and CDR2 is ANQGSEA. V was shortened by 5 bases and J by 5 bases, with 12 bases between the two germline ends. This CDR3 is 13 amino acids long. This specimen belongs to a study of blood T cell repertoires in COVID-19. Across the whole study: Samples taken during acute and convalescent COVID-19 were collected in the United States, Italy and Spain. The cDNA or gDNA used as material had been derived from T cells, B-cell-depleted T cells, or PBMCs.

Assay used: immunoSEQ multiplex PCR; TCRdb lists only in-frame clones, some missing. Here the sample spans 300,000 to 400,000 clones, 65% to 90% being singletons. The clonotype was recovered from a human donor in a cohort sampled during active COVID-19. Sequenced sample: peripheral blood. The chain has TRBV29-1 and TRBJ2-2, with D perhaps matching TRBD2 (6 bases). CDR3 coding DNA: TGCAGCGTTAGACTAGGGCTTACCGGGGAGCTGTTTTTT. Translation gives CSVRLGLTGELFF.